These 25 T cell receptor beta chains share one sample of origin, sequenced in a study of Tregs in tolerant kidney transplant recipients. The assay was immunoSEQ multiplex PCR, and TCRdb's table has in-frame clones only and misses some. This table has roughly 86,000 clones, under 95% appearing once. Related graft donors supplied nonmyeloablative bone marrow transplants, and mixed chimerism was transient. The sequences come from CD4+ T cells from blood (PBMCs), collected 12 months after the transplant. These receptors all come from a human patient who received a combined kidney and bone marrow transplant. Some of these T cells may belong to the graft donor.

In the case of this clone: Other DNA sequences in this specimen translate into the identical CDR3. The rearrangement uses TRBV10-3 and TRBJ1-1; TRBD1 agrees at 7 bases. Losses at the gene ends were 9 bases for V and 2 bases for J; bases not matched to a gene: 3. CDR3 length: 12 residues. Germline V gene data show CDR1 as ENHRY and CDR2 as SYGVKD. CDR3 protein: CAMGQINTEAFF. CDR3 in DNA: TGTGCCATGGGACAGATAAACACTGAAGCTTTCTTT.

This rearrangement joins TRBV6-6 to TRBJ2-2; 9 bases agree with TRBD2. Germline values: CDR1 MNHNY, CDR2 SVGAGI (reference sequence). The V and J ends lost 0 bases and 3 bases, in that order; junction bases with no gene match: 2. The CDR3 sequence is 16 residues long. This CDR3 reads CASSYSTSGYTGELFF. The CDR3 DNA reads TGTGCCAGCAGTTACTCGACTAGCGGTTACACCGGGGAGCTGTTTTTT.

The chain links TRBV6-4 to TRBJ1-1; D gene uncertain. Germline V lookup: CDR1 MRHNA, CDR2 SNTAGT. V was trimmed by 8 bases and J by 1 base, leaving 17 bases between them. This CDR3 comprises 15 residues. The CDR3 region is CASPRWRETNTEAFF. DNA for the CDR3: TGTGCCAGCCCACGGTGGAGGGAGACGAACACTGAAGCTTTCTTT.

V is TRBV6-1 and J is TRBJ2-5, with TRBD2 identical over 7 bases. Unmatched junction bases numbered 9, after V lost 3 bases and J lost 5 bases. Germline V gives CDR1 MNHNS, CDR2 SASEGT. CDR3 length: 15 residues. In DNA form, the CDR3 reads TGTGCCAGCAGTGACCAGGGAGGGCCGGGGGAGACCCAGTACTTC. Its protein product is CASSDQGGPGETQYF.

This rearrangement joins TRBV11-3 to TRBJ2-2; tentatively, D is TRBD1 (6 bases). This CDR3 has 15 amino acids. Germline V gene data show CDR1 as SGHNT and CDR2 as YENEEA. Trimming stripped 2 bases from V and 1 base from J, with 8 bases between. The CDR3 nucleotides are TGTGCCAGCAGCTTACAGGGGTTGAACACCGGGGAGCTGTTTTTT. Amino acids: CASSLQGLNTGELFF. Using reference TRBV11-3 and TRBJ2-2 for the parts outside the CDR3, the full variable domain is EAGVVQSPRYKIIEKKQPVAFWCNPISGHNTLYWYLQNLGQGPELLIRYENEEAVDDSQLPKDRFSAERLKGVDSTLKIQPAELGDSAVYLCASSLQGLNTGELFFGEGSRLTVL.

The V gene is TRBV7-2, the J gene TRBJ2-7; possibly TRBD1 for D (5 bases). The CDR3 is 14 residues long. Germline values: CDR1 SGHTA, CDR2 FQGNSA. V was pared by 1 base and J by 2 bases, with 9 bases between. CDR3 in amino acids: CASSLGQKTYEQYF. The CDR3 bases are TGTGCCAGCAGCTTAGGACAGAAAACCTACGAGCAGTACTTC.

J is TRBJ2-5 and V is TRBV7-2; D possibly corresponds to TRBD2 (5 bases). Germline loops: CDR1 SGHTA, CDR2 FQGNSA. The CDR3 runs 11 residues. Trimming pared 7 bases from V and 5 bases from J, leaving 8 bases between. CDR3 sequence reads: CASTPGETQYF. CDR3 nucleotide sequence: TGTGCCAGCACCCCGGGGGAGACCCAGTACTTC.

This clone was counted a few times. J is TRBJ2-2 and V is TRBV19; 7 nucleotides match TRBD2. The CDR3 runs 13 residues. V gave up 9 bases and J gave up 0 bases; unmatched junction bases: 1. In germline, CDR1 is LNHDA, CDR2 SQIVND (reference sequence). The CDR3 loop reads CARGLTNTGELFF. Written as DNA, the CDR3 is TGTGCCAGGGGACTAACGAACACCGGGGAGCTGTTTTTT.

This chain links TRBV7-2 with TRBJ1-3; D is ambiguous. CDR1 and CDR2 (germline): SGHTA, FQGNSA. V was clipped by 3 bases and J by 0 bases, with 9 bases between them. The CDR3 spans 15 residues. The CDR3 sequence: CASSLQGSSGNTIYF. The DNA for the CDR3 is TGTGCCAGCAGCTTGCAAGGGAGCTCTGGAAACACCATATATTTT.

This chain uses TRBV10-3 with TRBJ2-5, with no clear D. The germline V and J ends were trimmed by 7 bases and 4 bases, with 13 bases remaining between them. There are 13 residues in the CDR3. Germline values: CDR1 ENHRY, CDR2 SYGVKD. The CDR3 bases are TGTGCCATCAACCGAGAGCCTTCAGAGACCCAGTACTTC. Translated: CAINREPSETQYF.

The V call is TRBV7-2, the J call TRBJ2-7; 9 positions agree with TRBD1. The CDR3 sequence is 15 residues long. Looked up from germline, CDR1 is SGHTA and CDR2 is FQGNSA. V lost 5 bases to trimming and J lost 0 bases; unmatched junction nucleotides: 5. CDR3 amino acids: CASSRQQGASYEQYF. The CDR3 DNA follows: TGTGCCAGCAGCCGACAACAGGGGGCCTCCTACGAGCAGTACTTC.

The chain uses TRBV7-2 and TRBJ2-7, with D tentatively TRBD2 (7 bases). The V end lost 0 bases, the J end lost 3 bases, and 18 bases lay between the germline ends. The CDR3 runs to 17 residues. The germline CDR1 and CDR2 sequences are SGHTA and FQGNSA. CDR3 loop: CASSLASFGGGSYEQYF. The CDR3 nucleotides read TGTGCCAGCAGCTTAGCGTCTTTCGGGGGCGGGAGCTACGAGCAGTACTTC.

The genes are TRBV27 and TRBJ1-6; TRBD1 matches 8 bases. V lost 6 bases and J lost 11; bases outside the gene matches: 24. This CDR3 region has 19 residues. Germline V CDR1 and CDR2: MNHEY, SMNVEV (reference sequence). CDR3 protein: CASSRDLDRVNPLKAPLHF. Here the CDR3 DNA reads TGTGCCAGCAGCAGAGACTTGGACAGGGTAAACCCCCTAAAGGCACCCCTCCACTTT.

The chain employs TRBV5-4 and TRBJ2-1, with TRBD2 identical over 12 bases. Trimming at V came to 1 base and at J to 6 bases, leaving 2 bases not matched to a gene. The length of the CDR3 is 15 residues. CDR1 is SGHNT and CDR2 is YYREEE in the germline V gene (reference sequence). CDR3 nucleotide sequence: TGTGCCAGCAGCTTGCGACTAGCGGGAGTCAATGAGCAGTTCTTC. Protein: CASSLRLAGVNEQFF.

The chain joins TRBV20-1 to TRBJ2-1; 7 nucleotides agree with TRBD1. Germline CDR1 DFQATT, CDR2 SNEGSKA (reference sequence). This CDR3 is built from 11 residues. J lost 5 bases, V lost 8 bases, and 3 bases had no gene match. CDR3 residues: CSTDRNNEQFF. DNA for the CDR3: TGCAGTACGGACAGGAACAATGAGCAGTTCTTC.

This chain joins TRBV18 and TRBJ2-1; 9 bases are shared with TRBD2. CDR3 length equals 14 residues. The J segment lost 5 bases and the V segment lost 1 base, leaving 0 bases of the junction unmatched. The germline V gene has CDR1 KGHSH and CDR2 LQKENI. The CDR3 is CASSPLAGDNEQFF. The CDR3 region has the DNA TGTGCCAGCTCACCACTAGCGGGGGACAATGAGCAGTTCTTC.

In its sample, this clone was seen a few times. The chain has TRBV29-1 and TRBJ2-7; 7 bases line up with TRBD2. CDR3 size: 12 residues. Trimming took 6 bases from V and 7 from J; bases not matched to a gene: 9. Germline loops: CDR1 SQVTM, CDR2 ANQGSEA. Here the CDR3 reads CSVQPDGGEQYF. The DNA for the CDR3 is TGCAGCGTCCAACCGGACGGGGGGGAGCAGTACTTC.

The V and J genes are TRBV4-3 and TRBJ2-3; tentative D call: TRBD2 (7 bases). Germline V CDR1 and CDR2: LGHNA, YSLEER. This CDR3 comprises 18 residues. V lost 0 bases to trimming and J lost 6 bases, with 22 bases between them. The CDR3, as DNA: TGCGCCAGCAGCCAAGATAGCCCGTGGCGGGGGCCCAAGGATACGCAGTATTTT. Residues: CASSQDSPWRGPKDTQYF.

The genes are TRBV7-2 and TRBJ2-5; no clear D gene. The end of the DNA fits TRBJ2-7 better, so the J call may be wrong. Germline assignment: CDR1 SGHTA and CDR2 FQGNSA. The CDR3 consists of 13 residues. The DNA for the CDR3 is TGTGCCAGCAGCTACGAGAGCTCCTACGAGCAGTACTTC. It codes for CASSYESSYEQYF.

The chain recombines TRBV7-2 with TRBJ1-2; possible D gene TRBD1, 6 bases. Trimming shortened V by 1 base and J by 3 bases, and 15 bases separated the two germline ends. Germline V lookup: CDR1 SGHTA, CDR2 FQGNSA. This CDR3 comprises 16 residues. The CDR3 coding sequence is TGTGCCAGCAGCTTAGACTCCTCGGACAGTGACTATGGCTACACCTTC. This translates into CASSLDSSDSDYGYTF.

The sample holds one count of this clone. This chain connects TRBV11-2 to TRBJ2-1, with 12 bases matching TRBD2. V lost 5 bases and J lost 5; bases outside the gene matches: 4. CDR1 SGHAT and CDR2 FQNNGV come from the germline V gene. CDR3 length equals 15 residues. CDR3 nucleotides: TGTGCCAGCAGCCCACTAGCGGGGGGCGACAATGAGCAGTTCTTC. It is translated as CASSPLAGGDNEQFF.

This chain connects TRBV5-5 to TRBJ2-7, with 11 bases identical to TRBD2. The CDR3 contains 13 residues. V shed 2 bases and J 9 bases; nucleotides not matched to a gene: 4. Germline V CDR1 and CDR2: SGHKS, YYEKEE (reference sequence). The chain's CDR3 is CASSFLAGGTQYF. The CDR3 bases are TGTGCCAGCAGCTTTCTAGCGGGAGGAACGCAGTACTTC.

J is TRBJ2-1 and V is TRBV7-9; 7 nucleotides line up with TRBD2. The CDR3 totals 12 residues. Germline V gene sequence: CDR1 SEHNR, CDR2 FQNEAQ (reference sequence). V shed 5 bases and J 10 bases; nucleotides not matched to a gene: 5. This chain's CDR3 is CASSRQAGEQFF. As DNA, the CDR3 is TGTGCCAGCAGCAGACAAGCGGGAGAGCAGTTCTTC.

A note on this clone: Other DNA sequences in this sample translate to the same CDR3. The rearrangement uses TRBV5-1 and TRBJ2-1; 12 bases map to TRBD2. V trimming: 4 bases; J trimming: 4 bases; junction bases outside the gene matches: 3. This CDR3 has 15 residues. Looked up from germline, CDR1 is SGHRS and CDR2 is YFSETQ. The CDR3 DNA is TGCGCCAGCAGCCTCGGACTAGCGGGGTACAATGAGCAGTTCTTC. It codes for CASSLGLAGYNEQFF.

The J gene is TRBJ2-2, the V gene TRBV7-2; possibly TRBD1 for D (5 bases). V was cut by 1 base and J by 4 bases, with 7 bases left in between. The CDR3 has 14 residues. Germline V gives CDR1 SGHTA, CDR2 FQGNSA. CDR3 sequence (DNA): TGTGCCAGCAGCTTAGTCAGGGTCACCGGGGAGCTGTTTTTT. It translates to CASSLVRVTGELFF. Full variable domain (outside the CDR3, taken from reference TRBV7-2 and TRBJ2-2): GAGVSQSPSNKVTEKGKDVELRCDPISGHTALYWYRQSLGQGLEFLIYFQGNSAPDKSGLPSDRFSAERTGGSVSTLTIQRTQQEDSAVYLCASSLVRVTGELFFGEGSRLTVL.